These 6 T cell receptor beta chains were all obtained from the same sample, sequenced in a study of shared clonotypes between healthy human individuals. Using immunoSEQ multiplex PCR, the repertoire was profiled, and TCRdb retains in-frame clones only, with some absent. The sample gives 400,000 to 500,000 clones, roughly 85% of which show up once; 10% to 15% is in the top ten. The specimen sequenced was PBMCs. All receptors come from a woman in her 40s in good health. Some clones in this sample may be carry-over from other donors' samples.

CDR3 DNA: TGCGCCAGCAGTTTTAGCGGGAGTCACTACAATGAGCAGTTCTTC. Translation: CASSFSGSHYNEQFF. The genes are TRBV4-1 and TRBJ2-1; 9 nucleotides line up with TRBD2. J lost 3 bases, V lost 6 bases, and 6 bases had no gene match. The CDR3 is 15 residues long. CDR1 is MGHRA and CDR2 is YSYEKL in the germline V gene.

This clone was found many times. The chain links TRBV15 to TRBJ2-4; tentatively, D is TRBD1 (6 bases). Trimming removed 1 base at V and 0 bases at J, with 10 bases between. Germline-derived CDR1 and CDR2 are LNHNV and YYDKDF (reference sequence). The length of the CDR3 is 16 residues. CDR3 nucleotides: TGTGCCACCAGCAGAGGGGGGCAGCAAGCCAAAAACATTCAGTACTTC. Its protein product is CATSRGGQQAKNIQYF.

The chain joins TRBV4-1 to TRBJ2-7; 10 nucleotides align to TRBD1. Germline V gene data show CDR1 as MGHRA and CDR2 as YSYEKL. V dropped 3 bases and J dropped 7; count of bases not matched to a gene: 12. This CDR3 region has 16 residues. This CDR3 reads CASSQQAGTGVGEQYF. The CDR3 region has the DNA TGCGCCAGCAGCCAGCAGGCCGGGACAGGGGTAGGAGAGCAGTACTTC.

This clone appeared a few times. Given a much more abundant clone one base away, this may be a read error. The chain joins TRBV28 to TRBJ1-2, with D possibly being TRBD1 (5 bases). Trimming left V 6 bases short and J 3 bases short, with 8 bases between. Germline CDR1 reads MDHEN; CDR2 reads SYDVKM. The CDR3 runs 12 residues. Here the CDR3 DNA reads TGTGCCAGCAGGGTAGGGGACTATGGCTACACCTTC. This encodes CASRVGDYGYTF.

CDR3 in amino acids: CASRRLAGLTDTQYF. The CDR3 DNA sequence: TGTGCCAGCAGGAGACTAGCGGGCCTCACAGATACGCAGTATTTT. The chain employs TRBV6-6 and TRBJ2-3, with 10 bases identical to TRBD2. Germline V lookup: CDR1 MNHNY, CDR2 SVGAGI (reference sequence). The V segment lost 6 bases and the J segment 2 bases; nucleotides outside the gene matches: 5. The CDR3 contains 15 residues.

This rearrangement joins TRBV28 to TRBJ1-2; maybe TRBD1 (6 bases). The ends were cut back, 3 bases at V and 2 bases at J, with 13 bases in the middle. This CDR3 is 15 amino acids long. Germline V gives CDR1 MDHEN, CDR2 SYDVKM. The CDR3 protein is CASSLGGLINYGYTF. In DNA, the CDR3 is TGTGCCAGCAGTTTGGGGGGGCTCATCAACTATGGCTACACCTTC.